Following are 5 T cell receptor beta chains from one sample sequenced in a study of shared clonotypes between healthy human individuals. TCRdb's copy holds only in-frame clones and misses some; the assay was immunoSEQ multiplex PCR. The table has more than 2,000,000 clones, about 92% seen once. Material: naive CD4+ T cells sorted from blood. Noted subset: CD45RA+ positively selected. The receptors shown here come from a young man in good health.

This sequence joins TRBV6-6 and TRBJ2-7; D may be TRBD1 (6 bases). CDR3 size: 15 residues. The germline V and J ends were trimmed by 5 bases and 2 bases, with 16 bases remaining between them. CDR1 and CDR2 (germline): MNHNY, SVGAGI (reference sequence). The CDR3 DNA reads as TGTGCCAGCAGTGTATTGGACAGTGCAGCCTACGAGCAGTACTTC. It is translated as CASSVLDSAAYEQYF.

This CDR3 reads CASSPGGSLDEQYF. The DNA for the CDR3 is TGTGCCAGCTCTCCCGGGGGCAGCCTCGACGAGCAGTACTTC. The rearrangement links TRBV11-1 to TRBJ2-7; either TRBD1 or TRBD2 may supply D (6 bases each). In germline, CDR1 is SGHAT, CDR2 FQDESV (reference sequence). V gave up 8 bases and J gave up 5 bases, with 19 bases separating them. The CDR3 is 14 residues long.

The count of this clone is one. This same CDR3 is encoded by further DNA sequences in the sample. CDR3 sequence: CASSLGLAGGLEQYF. The CDR3 nucleotides read TGCGCCAGCAGCTTGGGACTAGCGGGAGGGCTCGAGCAGTACTTC. This chain uses TRBV5-1 with TRBJ2-7; 14 nucleotides agree with TRBD2. V was pared by 0 bases and J by 6 bases, with 2 bases of the junction left unmatched. Germline loops: CDR1 SGHRS, CDR2 YFSETQ. CDR3 length: 15 residues.

This clone was seen only once. The V gene is TRBV10-2, the J gene TRBJ2-2, with D perhaps given as TRBD1 or TRBD2 (5 bases each). CDR1 is WSHSY and CDR2 is SAAADI in the germline V gene. The V and J ends lost 6 bases and 0 bases respectively, with 14 bases between them. There are 16 residues in the CDR3. The CDR3 is CASSVPGTTNTGELFF. As DNA, the CDR3 is TGCGCCAGCAGCGTCCCCGGGACCACGAACACCGGGGAGCTGTTTTTT.

V usage is TRBV6-1 and J usage is TRBJ1-6; no definite D call. V lost 2 bases, J lost 5 bases, and 13 bases lay in between. Germline V gives CDR1 MNHNS, CDR2 SASEGT. The CDR3 loop spans 16 amino acids. Here the CDR3 DNA reads TGTGCCAGCAGTGAATACATCGTCGGAAATAATTCACCCCTCCACTTT. Translating it yields CASSEYIVGNNSPLHF.